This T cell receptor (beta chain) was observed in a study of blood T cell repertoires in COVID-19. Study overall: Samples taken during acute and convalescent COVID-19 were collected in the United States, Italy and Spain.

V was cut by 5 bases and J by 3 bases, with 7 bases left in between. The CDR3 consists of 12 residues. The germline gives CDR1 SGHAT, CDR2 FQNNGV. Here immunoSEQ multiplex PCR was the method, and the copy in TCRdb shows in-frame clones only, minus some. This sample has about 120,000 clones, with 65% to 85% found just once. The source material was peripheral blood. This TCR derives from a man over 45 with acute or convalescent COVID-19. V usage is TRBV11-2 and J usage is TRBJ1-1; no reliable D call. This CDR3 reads CASSRVDTEAFF. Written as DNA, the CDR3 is TGTGCCAGCAGCCGGGTTGACACTGAAGCTTTCTTT.